The clone carrying this T cell receptor (beta chain) occurred once. The identical CDR3 is also encoded by other nucleotide sequences in the sample. The CDR3 contains 15 residues. Looked up from germline, CDR1 is SGHRS and CDR2 is YFSETQ. V dropped 5 bases and J dropped 6; count of bases not matched to a gene: 13. The source of the sample is a study of cytomegalovirus exposure and HLA in healthy donors. The PCR ran on 60 Vbeta and 13 Jbeta primers. Clones were read by immunoSEQ multiplex PCR, and TCRdb kept only the in-frame ones, dropping some. The sample records approximately 170,000 clones, around 86% being singletons.

The receptor was derived from a male donor in good health and CMV-seronegative. Input material: PBMCs. V usage is TRBV5-1 and J usage is TRBJ2-7; 8 bases line up with TRBD2. This CDR3 is CASRPGTGGQSEQYF. The CDR3 region has the DNA TGCGCCAGCAGACCCGGGACGGGGGGGCAATCCGAGCAGTACTTC.